The 7 T cell receptor beta chains listed next were all sequenced from one sample in a study of cytomegalovirus exposure and HLA in healthy donors. Researchers ran the PCR with 60 Vbeta and 13 Jbeta primers. Assay: immunoSEQ multiplex PCR; the TCRdb copy retains only in-frame clones and omits some. The sample gives roughly 120,000 clones, 79% of which show up once; 2.5% to 3.5% is in the top ten. Sequenced: PBMCs. The receptors shown here come from a woman younger than 30 in good health and CMV-seropositive.

The genes are TRBV7-8 and TRBJ1-2; 8 nucleotides align to TRBD1. This CDR3 spans 16 amino acids. The germline CDR1 and CDR2 sequences are SGHVS and FQNEAQ. The ends lost 5 bases at V and 3 bases at J; junction bases unmatched: 11. This chain's CDR3 is CASSMGPGQAYYGYTF. The CDR3 DNA reads as TGTGCCAGCAGCATGGGTCCGGGACAGGCCTACTATGGCTACACCTTC.

This clone has a handful of counts. This chain joins TRBV19 and TRBJ1-1; D uncertain. From germline, CDR1 is LNHDA and CDR2 SQIVND (reference sequence). The CDR3 has 13 amino acids. V was trimmed by 5 bases and J by 3 bases, leaving 10 bases between them. The CDR3 sequence: CASSPPPYTEAFF. The CDR3 DNA sequence: TGTGCCAGTAGTCCCCCCCCGTACACTGAAGCTTTCTTT.

CDR3 residues: CASSREGGNTEAFF. In nucleotides, the CDR3 is TGTGCCAGCTCACGAGAAGGGGGTAACACTGAAGCTTTCTTT. The rearrangement uses TRBV18 and TRBJ1-1, with a tentative D call TRBD1 (6 bases). Germline assignment: CDR1 KGHSH and CDR2 LQKENI. V shed 4 bases and J shed 2 bases, with 11 bases lying between them. The CDR3 loop spans 14 amino acids.

Concerning this clone: One end of the junction fails to match germline, which may point to a read error. The chain carries TRBV7-9 and TRBJ2-1; 10 nucleotides match TRBD1. CDR1 and CDR2 from the germline V gene are SEHNR and FQNEAQ (reference sequence). CDR3 length: 13 amino acids. CDR3 nucleotide sequence: TGTGCCAGCAGCTCGGCCGGGACAGGGGAGCAGGTCTTC. Protein sequence: CASSSAGTGEQVF.

The V gene is TRBV13, the J gene TRBJ2-7; D gene unclear. The V gene's germline CDR1 is PRHDT and CDR2 FYEKMQ (reference sequence). V lost 3 bases to trimming and J lost 4 bases, with 10 bases between them. The CDR3 consists of 13 residues. Here the CDR3 reads CASSLRQRYEQYF. The CDR3 coding sequence is TGTGCCAGCAGCTTGCGTCAGCGATACGAGCAGTACTTC.

CDR3 region: CASSSGGDTQYF. The CDR3 bases are TGTGCCAGCAGCAGCGGGGGGGATACGCAGTATTTT. The chain carries TRBV5-5 and TRBJ2-3; 9 positions match TRBD2. V shed 4 bases, J shed 6 bases, and the junction held 0 bases outside the gene matches. Germline values: CDR1 SGHKS, CDR2 YYEKEE (reference sequence). This CDR3 has 12 amino acids.

This clone was found a few times. The rearrangement links TRBV7-9 to TRBJ1-1; a possible D gene is TRBD1 (6 bases). Trimming cost V 3 bases and J 5 bases, with 7 bases left between them. The V gene's germline CDR1 is SEHNR and CDR2 FQNEAQ (reference sequence). The CDR3 spans 12 residues. The CDR3 spells CASSFGQTEAFF. Here the CDR3 DNA reads TGTGCCAGCAGCTTCGGACAGACTGAAGCTTTCTTT.